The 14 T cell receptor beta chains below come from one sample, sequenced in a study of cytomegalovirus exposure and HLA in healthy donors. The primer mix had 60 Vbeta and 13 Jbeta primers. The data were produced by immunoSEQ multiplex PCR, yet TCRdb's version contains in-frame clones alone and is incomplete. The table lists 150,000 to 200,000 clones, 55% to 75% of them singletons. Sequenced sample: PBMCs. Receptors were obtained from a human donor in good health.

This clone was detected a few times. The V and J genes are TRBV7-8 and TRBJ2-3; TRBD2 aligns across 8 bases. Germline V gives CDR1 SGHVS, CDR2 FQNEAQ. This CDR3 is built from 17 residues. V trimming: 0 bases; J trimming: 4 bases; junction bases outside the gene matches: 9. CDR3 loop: CASSLATAGGLSDTQYF. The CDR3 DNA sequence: TGTGCCAGCAGCTTAGCAACGGCGGGGGGCCTGTCAGATACGCAGTATTTT.

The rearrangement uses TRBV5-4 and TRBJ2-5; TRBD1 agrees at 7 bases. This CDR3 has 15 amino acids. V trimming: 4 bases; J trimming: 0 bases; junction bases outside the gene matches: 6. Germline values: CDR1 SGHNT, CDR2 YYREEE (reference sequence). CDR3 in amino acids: CASSPLGTDQETQYF. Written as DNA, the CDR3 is TGTGCCAGCAGCCCCCTTGGGACAGACCAAGAGACCCAGTACTTC. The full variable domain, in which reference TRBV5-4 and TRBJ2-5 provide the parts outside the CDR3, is ETGVTQSPTHLIKTRGQQVTLRCSSQSGHNTVSWYQQALGQGPQFIFQYYREEENGRGNFPPRFSGLQFPNYSSELNVNALELDDSALYLCASSPLGTDQETQYFGPGTRLLVL.

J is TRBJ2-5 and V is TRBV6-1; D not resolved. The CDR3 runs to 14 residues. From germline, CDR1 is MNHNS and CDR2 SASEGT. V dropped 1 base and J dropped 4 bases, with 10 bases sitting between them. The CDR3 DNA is TGTGCCAGCAGTGAAGGTGCAGAATTAGAGACCCAGTACTTC. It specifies CASSEGAELETQYF.

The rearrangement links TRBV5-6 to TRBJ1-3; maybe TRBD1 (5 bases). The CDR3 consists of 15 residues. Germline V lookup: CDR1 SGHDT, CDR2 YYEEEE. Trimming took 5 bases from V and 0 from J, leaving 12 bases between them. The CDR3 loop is CASRLGARSGNTIYF. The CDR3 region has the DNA TGTGCCAGCAGGCTTGGGGCCCGCTCTGGAAACACCATATATTTT.

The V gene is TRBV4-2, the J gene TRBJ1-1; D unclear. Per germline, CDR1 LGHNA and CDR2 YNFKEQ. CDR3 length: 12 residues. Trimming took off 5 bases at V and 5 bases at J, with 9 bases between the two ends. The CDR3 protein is CASSLLVTEAFF. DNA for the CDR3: TGTGCCAGCAGCTTGCTAGTTACTGAAGCTTTCTTT.

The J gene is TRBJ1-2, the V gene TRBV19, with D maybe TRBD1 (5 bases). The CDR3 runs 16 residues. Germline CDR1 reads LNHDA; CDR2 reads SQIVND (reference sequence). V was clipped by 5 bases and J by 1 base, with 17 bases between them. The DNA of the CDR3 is TGTGCCAGTAGTCTGGGTGCGGGGCAGGTTAACTATGGCTACACCTTC. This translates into CASSLGAGQVNYGYTF.

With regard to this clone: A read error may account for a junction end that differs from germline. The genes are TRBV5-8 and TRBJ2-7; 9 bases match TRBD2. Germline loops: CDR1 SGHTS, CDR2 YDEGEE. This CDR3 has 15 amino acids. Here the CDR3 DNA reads TGTGCCAGCAGCCTTCTAGCGGGGATCTCCTGCGAGCAGTACTTC. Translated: CASSLLAGISCEQYF.

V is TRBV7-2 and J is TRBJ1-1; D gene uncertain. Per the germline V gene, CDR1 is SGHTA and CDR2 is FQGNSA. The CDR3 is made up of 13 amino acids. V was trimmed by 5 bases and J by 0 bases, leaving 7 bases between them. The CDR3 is CASSAGVNTEAFF. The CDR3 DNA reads TGTGCCAGCAGCGCCGGAGTGAACACTGAAGCTTTCTTT.

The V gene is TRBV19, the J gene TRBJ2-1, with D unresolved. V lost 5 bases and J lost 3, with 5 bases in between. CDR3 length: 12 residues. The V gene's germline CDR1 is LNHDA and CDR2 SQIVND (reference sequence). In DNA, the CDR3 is TGTGCCAGTAGTTCCGTCTACAATGAGCAGTTCTTC. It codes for CASSSVYNEQFF.

This CDR3 is CSVGPGGYNQPQHF. CDR3 sequence (DNA): TGCAGCGTTGGGCCAGGGGGGTACAATCAGCCCCAGCATTTT. The chain combines TRBV29-1 with TRBJ1-5, with 7 positions matching TRBD1. Germline V CDR1 and CDR2: SQVTM, ANQGSEA. With 4 bases clipped from V and 3 bases from J, the junction kept 6 bases outside the gene matches. The CDR3 extends over 14 amino acids. Full variable domain (remainder filled in from reference TRBV29-1 and TRBJ1-5): SAVISQKPSRDICQRGTSLTIQCQVDSQVTMMFWYRQQPGQSLTLIATANQGSEATYESGFVIDKFPISRPNLTFSTLTVSNMSPEDSSIYLCSVGPGGYNQPQHFGDGTRLSIL.

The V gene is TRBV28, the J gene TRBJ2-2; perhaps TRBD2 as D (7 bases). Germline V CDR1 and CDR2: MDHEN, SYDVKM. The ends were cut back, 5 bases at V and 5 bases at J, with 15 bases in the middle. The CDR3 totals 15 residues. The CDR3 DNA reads TGTGCCAGCAGTCCCTTAGGGGGGGATACCGGGGAGCTGTTTTTT. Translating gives CASSPLGGDTGELFF.

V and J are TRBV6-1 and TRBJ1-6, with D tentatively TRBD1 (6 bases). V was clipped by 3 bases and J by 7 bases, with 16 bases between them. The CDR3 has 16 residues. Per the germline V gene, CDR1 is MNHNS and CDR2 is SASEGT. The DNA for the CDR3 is TGTGCCAGCAGTGAGGGGGTCGGACAGTGGAATTCACCCCTCCACTTT. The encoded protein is CASSEGVGQWNSPLHF.

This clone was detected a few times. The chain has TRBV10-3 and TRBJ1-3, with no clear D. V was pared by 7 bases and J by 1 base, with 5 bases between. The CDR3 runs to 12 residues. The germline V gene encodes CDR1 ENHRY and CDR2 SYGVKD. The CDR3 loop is CAITESGNTIYF. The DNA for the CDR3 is TGTGCCATCACCGAGTCTGGAAACACCATATATTTT.

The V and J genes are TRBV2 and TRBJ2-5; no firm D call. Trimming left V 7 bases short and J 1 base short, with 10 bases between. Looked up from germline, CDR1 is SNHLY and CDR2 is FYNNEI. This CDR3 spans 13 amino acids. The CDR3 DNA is TGTGCCAGCATGTGGGCATCCCAAGAGACCCAGTACTTC. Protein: CASMWASQETQYF. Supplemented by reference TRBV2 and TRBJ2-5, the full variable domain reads EPEVTQTPSHQVTQMGQEVILRCVPISNHLYFYWYRQILGQKVEFLVSFYNNEISEKSEIFDDQFSVERPDGSNFTLKIRSTKLEDSAMYFCASMWASQETQYFGPGTRLLVL.